This TCR beta chain was recorded in a study of vaccination and CD4 T cells after COVID-19. This clonotype was detected a few times. Antigen specificity is unknown. The treatment is: 10-day PBMC culture with coronavirus spike peptide pools or control peptides (ViraFEST assay). Germline lookup yields CDR1 MGHDK and CDR2 SYGVNS. The CDR3 is 18 amino acids. J lost 5 bases, V lost 6 bases, and 19 bases had no gene match. Sequence data for DNA of cultured CD4+ T cells were generated by the Oncomine TCR Beta short-read assay. Using its own MiXCR run on the PCR reads, TCRdb lists one record per CDR3 protein. The sample carries some 16,000 distinct CDR3 sequences, roughly half recorded once.

The specimen comprised CD4+ T cells from blood, cultured in vitro, sampled before SARS-CoV-2 vaccination. The receptor was isolated from a human donor who had recovered from COVID-19. V usage is TRBV25-1 and J usage is TRBJ2-5; TRBD2 agrees at 9 bases. The CDR3 loop is CASRAPTDSGRERETQYF. CDR3 bases: TGTGCCAGCAGAGCCCCTACCGATAGCGGGAGAGAACGGGAGACCCAGTACTTC.